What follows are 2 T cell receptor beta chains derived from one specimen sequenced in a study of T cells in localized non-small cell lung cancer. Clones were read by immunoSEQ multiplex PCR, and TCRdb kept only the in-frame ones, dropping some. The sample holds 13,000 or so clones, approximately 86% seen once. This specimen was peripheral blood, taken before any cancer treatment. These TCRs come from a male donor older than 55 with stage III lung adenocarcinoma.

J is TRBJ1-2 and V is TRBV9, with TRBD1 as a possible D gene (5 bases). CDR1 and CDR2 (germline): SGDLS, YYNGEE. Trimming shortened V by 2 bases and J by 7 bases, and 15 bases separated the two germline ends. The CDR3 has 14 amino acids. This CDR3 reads CASSVPPGGTGYTF. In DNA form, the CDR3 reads TGTGCCAGCAGCGTCCCTCCGGGAGGGACTGGCTACACCTTC.

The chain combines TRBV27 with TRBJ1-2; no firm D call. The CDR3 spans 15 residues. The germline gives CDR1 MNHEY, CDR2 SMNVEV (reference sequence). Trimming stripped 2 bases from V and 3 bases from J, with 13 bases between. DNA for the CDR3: TGTGCCAGCAGTTTAAGTGCCTGGAACTACTATGGCTACACCTTC. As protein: CASSLSAWNYYGYTF.